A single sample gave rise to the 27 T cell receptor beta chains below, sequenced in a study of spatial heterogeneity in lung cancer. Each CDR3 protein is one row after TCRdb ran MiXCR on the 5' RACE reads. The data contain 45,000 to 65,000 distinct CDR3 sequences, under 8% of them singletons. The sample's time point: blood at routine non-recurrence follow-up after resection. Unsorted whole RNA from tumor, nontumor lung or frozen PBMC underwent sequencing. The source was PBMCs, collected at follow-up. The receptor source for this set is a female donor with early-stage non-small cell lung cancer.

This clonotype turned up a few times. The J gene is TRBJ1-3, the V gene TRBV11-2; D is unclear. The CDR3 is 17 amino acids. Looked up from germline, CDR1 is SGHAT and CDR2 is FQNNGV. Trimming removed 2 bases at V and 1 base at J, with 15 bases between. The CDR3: CASSLFGREQSGNTIYF. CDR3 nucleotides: TGTGCCAGCAGCTTATTTGGTCGTGAACAGTCTGGAAACACCATATATTTT.

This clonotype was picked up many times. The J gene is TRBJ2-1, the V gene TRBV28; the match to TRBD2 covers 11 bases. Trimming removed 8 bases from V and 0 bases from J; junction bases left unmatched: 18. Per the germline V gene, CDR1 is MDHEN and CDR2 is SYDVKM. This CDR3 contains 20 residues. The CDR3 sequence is CASLPQLRASGGSSYNEQFF. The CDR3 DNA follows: TGTGCCAGCCTGCCCCAGCTTAGGGCTAGCGGGGGGAGCTCCTACAATGAGCAGTTCTTC.

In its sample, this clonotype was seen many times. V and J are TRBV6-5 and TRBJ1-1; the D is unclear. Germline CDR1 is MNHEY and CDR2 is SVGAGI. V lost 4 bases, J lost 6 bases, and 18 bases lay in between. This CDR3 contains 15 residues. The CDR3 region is CASSLNSPTGSEAFF. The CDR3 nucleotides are TGTGCCAGCAGTTTAAATTCCCCGACCGGGTCTGAAGCTTTCTTT.

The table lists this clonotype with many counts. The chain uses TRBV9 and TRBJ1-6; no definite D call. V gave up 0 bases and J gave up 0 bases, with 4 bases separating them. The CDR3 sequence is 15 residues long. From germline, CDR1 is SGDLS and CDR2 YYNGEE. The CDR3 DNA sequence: TGTGCCAGCAGCGTAGAGAGCTCCTATAATTCACCCCTCCACTTT. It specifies CASSVESSYNSPLHF. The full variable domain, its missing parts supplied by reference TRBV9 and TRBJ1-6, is DSGVTQTPKHLITATGQRVTLRCSPRSGDLSVYWYQQSLDQGLQFLIQYYNGEERAKGNILERFSAQQFPDLHSELNLSSLELGDSALYFCASSVESSYNSPLHFGNGTRLTVT.

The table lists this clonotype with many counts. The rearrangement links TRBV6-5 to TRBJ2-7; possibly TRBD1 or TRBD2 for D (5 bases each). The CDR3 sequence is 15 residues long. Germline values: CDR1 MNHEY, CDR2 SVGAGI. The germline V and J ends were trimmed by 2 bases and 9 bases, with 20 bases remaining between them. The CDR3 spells CASSYGVAGTYLQYF. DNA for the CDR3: TGTGCCAGCAGTTACGGGGTAGCTGGGACCTATCTGCAGTACTTC.

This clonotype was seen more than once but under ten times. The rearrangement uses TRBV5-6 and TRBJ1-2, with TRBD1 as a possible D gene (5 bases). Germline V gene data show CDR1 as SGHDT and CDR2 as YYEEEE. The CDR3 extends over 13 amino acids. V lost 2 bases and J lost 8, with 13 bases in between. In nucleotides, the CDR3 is TGTGCCAGCAGCTTACTGAGACAGACGGGCTACACCTTC. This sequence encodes CASSLLRQTGYTF.

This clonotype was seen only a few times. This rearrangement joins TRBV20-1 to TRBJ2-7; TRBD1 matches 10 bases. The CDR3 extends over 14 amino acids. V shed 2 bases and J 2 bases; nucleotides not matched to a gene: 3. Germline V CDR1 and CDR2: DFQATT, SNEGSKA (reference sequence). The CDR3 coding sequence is TGCAGTGCTAGAACTGGACAGGGGGCCTACGAGCAGTACTTC. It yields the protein CSARTGQGAYEQYF.

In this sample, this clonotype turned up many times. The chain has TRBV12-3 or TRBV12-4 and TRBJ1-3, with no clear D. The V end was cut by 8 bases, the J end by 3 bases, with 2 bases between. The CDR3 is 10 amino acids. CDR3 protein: CASFGNTIYF. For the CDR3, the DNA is TGTGCCAGCTTTGGAAACACCATATATTTT.

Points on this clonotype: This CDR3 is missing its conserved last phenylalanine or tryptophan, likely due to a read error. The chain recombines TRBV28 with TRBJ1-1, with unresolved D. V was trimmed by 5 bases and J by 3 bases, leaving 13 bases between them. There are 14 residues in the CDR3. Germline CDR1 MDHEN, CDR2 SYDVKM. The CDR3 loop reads CASSEAPWDTEAFI. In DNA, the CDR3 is TGTGCCAGCAGTGAGGCCCCGTGGGACACTGAAGCTTTCATT.

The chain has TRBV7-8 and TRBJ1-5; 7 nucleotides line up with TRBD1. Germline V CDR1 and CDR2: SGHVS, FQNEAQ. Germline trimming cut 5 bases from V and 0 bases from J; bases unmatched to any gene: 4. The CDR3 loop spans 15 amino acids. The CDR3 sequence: CASSATGVSNQPQHF. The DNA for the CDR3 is TGTGCCAGCAGCGCAACAGGGGTTAGCAATCAGCCCCAGCATTTT.

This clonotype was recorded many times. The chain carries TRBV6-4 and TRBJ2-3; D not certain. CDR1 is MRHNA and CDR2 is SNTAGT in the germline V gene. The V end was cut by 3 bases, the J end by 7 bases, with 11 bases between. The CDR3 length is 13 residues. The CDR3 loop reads CASSEEDRNTQYF. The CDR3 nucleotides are TGTGCCAGCAGTGAAGAGGACCGTAATACGCAGTATTTT.

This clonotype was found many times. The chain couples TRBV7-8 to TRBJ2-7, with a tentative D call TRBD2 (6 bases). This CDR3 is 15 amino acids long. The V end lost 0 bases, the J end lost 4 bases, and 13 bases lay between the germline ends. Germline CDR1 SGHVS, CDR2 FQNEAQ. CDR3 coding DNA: TGTGCCAGCAGCTTAGCGAGGGGAGGCGGGTACGAGCAGTACTTC. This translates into CASSLARGGGYEQYF.

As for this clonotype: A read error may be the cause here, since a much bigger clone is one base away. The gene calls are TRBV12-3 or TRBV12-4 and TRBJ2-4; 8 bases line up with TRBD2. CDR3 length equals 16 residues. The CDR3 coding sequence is TGTGCCAGCAGTTTATTTGCACTAGCGGCCATAAACATTCAGTACTTC. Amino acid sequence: CASSLFALAAINIQYF.

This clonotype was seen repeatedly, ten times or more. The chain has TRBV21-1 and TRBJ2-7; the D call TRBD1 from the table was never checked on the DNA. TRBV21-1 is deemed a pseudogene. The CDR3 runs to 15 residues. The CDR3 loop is CASSKFRGGTYEQYF. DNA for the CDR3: TGTGCCAGCAGCAAATTCCGTGGGGGTACCTACGAGCAGTACTTC.

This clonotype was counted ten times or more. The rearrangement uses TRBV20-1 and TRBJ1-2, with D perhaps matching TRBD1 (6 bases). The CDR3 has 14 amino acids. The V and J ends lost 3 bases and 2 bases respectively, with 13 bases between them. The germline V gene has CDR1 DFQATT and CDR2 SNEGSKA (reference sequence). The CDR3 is CSASGGGTNYGYTF. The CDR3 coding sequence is TGCAGTGCTAGCGGGGGCGGGACGAACTATGGCTACACCTTC.

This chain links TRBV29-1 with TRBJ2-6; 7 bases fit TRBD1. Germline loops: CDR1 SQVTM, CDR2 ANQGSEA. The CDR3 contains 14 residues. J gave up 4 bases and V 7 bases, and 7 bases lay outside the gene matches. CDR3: CSAAQGTGANVLTF. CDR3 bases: TGCAGCGCCGCACAGGGGACCGGGGCCAACGTCCTGACTTTC.

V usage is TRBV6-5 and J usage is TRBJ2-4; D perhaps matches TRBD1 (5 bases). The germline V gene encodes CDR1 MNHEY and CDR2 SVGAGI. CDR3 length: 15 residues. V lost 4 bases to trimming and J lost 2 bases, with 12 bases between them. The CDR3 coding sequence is TGTGCCAGCAGTTCTTGGCAGGGCACCAAAAACATTCAGTACTTC. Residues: CASSSWQGTKNIQYF.

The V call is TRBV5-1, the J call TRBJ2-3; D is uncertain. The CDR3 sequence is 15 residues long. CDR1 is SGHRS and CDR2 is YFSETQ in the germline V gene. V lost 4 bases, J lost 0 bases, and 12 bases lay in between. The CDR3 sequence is CASSPVGISTDTQYF. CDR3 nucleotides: TGCGCCAGCAGCCCAGTTGGGATTAGCACAGATACGCAGTATTTT.

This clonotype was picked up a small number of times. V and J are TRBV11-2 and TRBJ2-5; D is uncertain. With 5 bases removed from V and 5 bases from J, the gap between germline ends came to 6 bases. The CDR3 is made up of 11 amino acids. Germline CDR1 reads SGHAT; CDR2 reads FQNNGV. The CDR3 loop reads CASSGLETQYF. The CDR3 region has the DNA TGTGCCAGCAGCGGCCTGGAGACCCAGTACTTC. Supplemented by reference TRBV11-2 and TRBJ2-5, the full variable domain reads EAGVAQSPRYKIIEKRQSVAFWCNPISGHATLYWYQQILGQGPKLLIQFQNNGVVDDSQLPKDRFSAERLKGVDSTLKIQPAKLEDSAVYLCASSGLETQYFGPGTRLLVL.

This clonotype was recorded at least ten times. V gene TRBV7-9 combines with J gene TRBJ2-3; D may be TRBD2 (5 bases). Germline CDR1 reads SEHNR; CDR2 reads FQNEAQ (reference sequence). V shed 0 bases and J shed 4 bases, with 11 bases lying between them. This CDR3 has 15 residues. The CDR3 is CASSLAEVNPDTQYF. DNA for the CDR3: TGTGCCAGCAGCTTAGCGGAGGTGAACCCAGATACGCAGTATTTT.

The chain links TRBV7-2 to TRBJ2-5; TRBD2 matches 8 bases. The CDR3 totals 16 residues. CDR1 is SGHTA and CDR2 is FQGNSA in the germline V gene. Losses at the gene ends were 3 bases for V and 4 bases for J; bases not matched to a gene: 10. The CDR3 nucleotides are TGTGCCAGCAGCTTGGCCCTCCTTAGCGGGGCAGAGACCCAGTACTTC. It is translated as CASSLALLSGAETQYF.

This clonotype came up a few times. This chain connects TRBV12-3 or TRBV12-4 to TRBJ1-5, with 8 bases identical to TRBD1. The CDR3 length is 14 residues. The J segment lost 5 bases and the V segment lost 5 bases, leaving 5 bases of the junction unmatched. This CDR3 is CASSLQTGDQPQHF. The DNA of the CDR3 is TGTGCCAGCAGTCTACAGACAGGGGATCAGCCCCAGCATTTT.

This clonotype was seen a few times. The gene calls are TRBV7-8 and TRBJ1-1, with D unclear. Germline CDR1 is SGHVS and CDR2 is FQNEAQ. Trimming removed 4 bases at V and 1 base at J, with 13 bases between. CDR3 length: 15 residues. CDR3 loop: CASSSTPTGNTEAFF. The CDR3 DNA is TGTGCCAGCAGCTCCACCCCGACGGGGAACACTGAAGCTTTCTTT.

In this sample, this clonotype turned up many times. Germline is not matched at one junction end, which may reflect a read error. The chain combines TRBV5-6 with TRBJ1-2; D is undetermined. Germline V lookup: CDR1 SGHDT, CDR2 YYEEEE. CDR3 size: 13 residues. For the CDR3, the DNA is TGTGCCAGCAGCTTGCGGCAAGGCCCATCCCTACCCTTC. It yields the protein CASSLRQGPSLPF.

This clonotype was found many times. CDR3 protein: CAISESGTSGGPYEQYF. CDR3 in DNA: TGTGCCATCAGTGAGTCAGGGACTAGCGGGGGGCCCTACGAGCAGTACTTC. V gene TRBV10-3 combines with J gene TRBJ2-7, with 15 bases identical to TRBD2. CDR3 length equals 17 residues. Per the germline V gene, CDR1 is ENHRY and CDR2 is SYGVKD. The V gene end was trimmed by 0 bases and the J gene end by 2 bases; junction bases not matched to a gene: 2.

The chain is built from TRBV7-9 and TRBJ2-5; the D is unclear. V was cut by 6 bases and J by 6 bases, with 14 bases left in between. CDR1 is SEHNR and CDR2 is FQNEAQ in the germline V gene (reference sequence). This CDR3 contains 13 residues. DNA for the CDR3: TGTGCCAGCAGTCGATCCGGCTGGAAGACCCAGTACTTC. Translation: CASSRSGWKTQYF.

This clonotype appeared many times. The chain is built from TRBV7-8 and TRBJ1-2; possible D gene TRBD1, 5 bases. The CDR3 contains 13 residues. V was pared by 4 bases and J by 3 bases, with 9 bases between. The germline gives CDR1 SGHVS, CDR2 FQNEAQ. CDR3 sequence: CASSSGNDYGYTF. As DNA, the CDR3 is TGTGCCAGCAGCTCAGGGAACGACTATGGCTACACCTTC.